These T cell receptor beta chains were read from a single sample in a study of blood T cells in healthy people across ages. TCRdb reanalysed the 5' RACE reads using MiXCR and keeps one entry per CDR3 protein. The top ten hold about 3% of the sample, which has approximately 780,000 distinct CDR3 sequences, more than 25% seen once. The same specimen was also included in a second study, on T cells of mothers and their children.

Input material: blood. The receptors stem from a boy aged 5-17 years in good health. Each CDR3 is given with its conserved first and last residue. A D gene is named only where the DNA matches it firmly. Size is stated for part of the rows, as once, few or many counts, or as a class when the clone is expanded.

abundance | j_gene | d_gene | v_gene | CDR3aa | CDR3nt
NA | TRBJ2-2 | NA | TRBV29-1 | CSVEEGTGELFF | TGCAGCGTTGAAGAGGGGACCGGGGAGCTGTTTTTT
NA | TRBJ1-2 | NA | TRBV9 | CASSVDESYTF | TGTGCCAGCAGCGTAGACGAGAGCTACACCTTC
few | TRBJ1-4 | NA | TRBV6-2/TRBV6-3 | CASSLHSATNEKLFF | TGTGCCAGCAGTCTCCACAGCGCAACTAATGAAAAACTGTTTTTT
few | TRBJ2-1 | NA | TRBV11-2 | CASSLGGMSSNEQFF | TGTGCCAGCAGCTTAGGCGGGATGAGTAGCAATGAGCAGTTCTTC
NA | TRBJ1-2 | TRBD1 | TRBV5-1 | CASSWRQGNYGYTF | TGCGCCAGCAGCTGGCGACAGGGTAACTATGGCTACACCTTC
NA | TRBJ2-4 | TRBD2 | TRBV9 | CAGSVDDSGSPNIQYF | TGTGCCGGCAGCGTAGATGATAGCGGGAGCCCAAACATTCAGTACTTC
NA | TRBJ1-2 | TRBD1 | TRBV20-1 | CSADYRDRGQGGYTF | TGCAGTGCTGACTACCGGGACAGGGGGCAGGGTGGCTACACCTTC
few | TRBJ2-1 | TRBD1 | TRBV20-1 | CSASDQTGQVSNEQFF | TGCAGTGCTAGTGACCAAACGGGACAGGTATCCAATGAGCAGTTCTTC
NA | TRBJ2-5 | NA | TRBV19 | CASSIRGWETQYF | TGTGCCAGTAGTATAAGGGGCTGGGAGACCCAGTACTTC
many | TRBJ2-7 | NA | TRBV7-9 | CASSLALGYEQYF | TGTGCCAGCAGCTTAGCGCTTGGCTACGAGCAGTACTTC
NA | TRBJ2-3 | NA | TRBV7-6 | CASGVGTDTQYF | TGTGCCAGCGGGGTAGGCACAGATACGCAGTATTTT
NA | TRBJ1-4 | NA | TRBV2 | CASSDSSVEKLFF | TGTGCCAGCAGTGACTCGAGCGTCGAAAAGCTGTTTTTT
few | TRBJ2-2 | NA | TRBV6-1 | CASSESRANTGELFF | TGTGCCAGCAGTGAATCACGCGCGAACACCGGGGAGCTGTTTTTT